These 28 T cell receptor beta chains were sequenced from one sample in a study of cytomegalovirus exposure and HLA in healthy donors. Researchers ran the PCR with 60 Vbeta and 13 Jbeta primers. Clones were sequenced by immunoSEQ multiplex PCR, and TCRdb holds only the in-frame ones, with some missing. The table lists some 110,000 clones, 76% of them singletons. Sequenced: PBMCs. The receptors come from a man aged 50 to 59 in good health and CMV-seronegative.

This sequence joins TRBV7-7 and TRBJ2-5; maybe TRBD1 (7 bases). The CDR3 totals 14 residues. CDR1 is SSHAT, CDR2 FNYEAQ, per germline (reference sequence). Trimming stripped 6 bases from V and 5 bases from J, with 16 bases between. CDR3 amino acids: CASSPRDSGETQYF. In DNA, the CDR3 is TGTGCCAGCAGTCCGAGGGACAGCGGGGAGACCCAGTACTTC.

The chain has TRBV5-1 and TRBJ2-7; 9 bases match TRBD2. Germline V gene lookup returns CDR1 SGHRS and CDR2 YFSETQ. V lost 2 bases to trimming and J lost 7 bases; unmatched junction nucleotides: 16. The CDR3 has 17 residues. The CDR3 reads CASSFFSVGGGGKEQYF. The CDR3 bases are TGCGCCAGCAGCTTCTTTTCGGTCGGCGGGGGGGGTAAGGAGCAGTACTTC.

The gene calls are TRBV4-3 and TRBJ1-2, with TRBD1 as a possible D gene (6 bases). V dropped 6 bases and J dropped 6 bases, with 23 bases sitting between them. The CDR3 has 16 residues. Germline CDR1 LGHNA, CDR2 YSLEER. The CDR3 sequence is CASSLRDSGAGDGYTF. Here the CDR3 DNA reads TGCGCCAGCAGTCTAAGGGATTCAGGGGCCGGGGATGGCTACACCTTC.

V usage is TRBV6-1 and J usage is TRBJ2-5; 8 bases fit TRBD2. Trimming removed 7 bases from V and 4 bases from J; junction bases left unmatched: 11. CDR3 length: 15 amino acids. Germline V CDR1 and CDR2: MNHNS, SASEGT. The chain's CDR3 is CASKESGGIGETQYF. DNA of the CDR3: TGTGCCAGCAAAGAATCGGGGGGGATAGGAGAGACCCAGTACTTC.

This chain connects TRBV29-1 to TRBJ2-7, with 10 positions matching TRBD1. The CDR3 loop spans 13 amino acids. Germline CDR1 and CDR2: SQVTM and ANQGSEA. Unmatched junction bases numbered 5, after V lost 4 bases and J lost 5 bases. The CDR3 loop reads CSVGQGALNEQYF. Written as DNA, the CDR3 is TGCAGCGTTGGACAGGGGGCTTTGAACGAGCAGTACTTC.

This chain links TRBV1 with TRBJ2-1; the D call in the table, TRBD2, was not verified against the DNA. TRBV1 is reported as a pseudogene. CDR3 length: 12 amino acids. The DNA for the CDR3 is TGCACCAGCAGCCGGAGGGGCTATGAGCAGTTCTTC. Translating gives CTSSRRGYEQFF.

The rearrangement joins TRBV10-3 to TRBJ2-5; 8 bases map to TRBD1. V was pared by 2 bases and J by 2 bases, with 1 base of the junction left unmatched. This CDR3 has 14 amino acids. Germline assignment: CDR1 ENHRY and CDR2 SYGVKD. The CDR3 DNA reads TGTGCCATCAGTGAGGGACAGGGACAAGAGACCCAGTACTTC. It codes for CAISEGQGQETQYF.

The chain recombines TRBV4-3 with TRBJ1-2; 9 nucleotides match TRBD1. Germline CDR1 is LGHNA and CDR2 is YSLEER. The CDR3 is made up of 15 amino acids. V lost 3 bases to trimming and J lost 5 bases; unmatched junction nucleotides: 7. CDR3 coding DNA: TGCGCCAGCAGCCAGGCCACAGGGGGCGCATATGGCTACACCTTC. Translating it yields CASSQATGGAYGYTF.

This chain connects TRBV5-1 to TRBJ1-3, with D hard to call. The CDR3 contains 15 residues. V was trimmed by 4 bases and J by 4 bases, leaving 15 bases between them. Germline loops: CDR1 SGHRS, CDR2 YFSETQ. CDR3 residues: CASSPVGGVGNTIYF. CDR3 coding DNA: TGCGCCAGCAGCCCGGTGGGAGGTGTCGGAAACACCATATATTTT.

The V and J genes are TRBV28 and TRBJ1-5, with D hard to call. CDR1 and CDR2 from the germline V gene are MDHEN and SYDVKM. The CDR3 extends over 13 amino acids. The V gene lost 2 bases and the J gene lost 8 bases, with 10 bases spanning the gap. In DNA, the CDR3 is TGTGCCAGCAGTTTAGGGTTGGAGGAGCCCCAGCATTTT. The encoded protein is CASSLGLEEPQHF.

Only a few counts were recorded for this clone. The V call is TRBV28, the J call TRBJ2-7; 8 bases line up with TRBD2. Germline V gene sequence: CDR1 MDHEN, CDR2 SYDVKM. There are 12 residues in the CDR3. V was pared by 6 bases and J by 6 bases, with 4 bases of the junction left unmatched. The CDR3 here is CASRSGGTEQYV. The CDR3 coding sequence is TGTGCCAGCAGAAGCGGGGGAACCGAGCAGTACGTC.

In this sample, this clone turned up a few times. CDR3 loop: CASSLGRAGRHSEAFF. CDR3 DNA: TGCGCCAGCAGCTTAGGGAGGGCAGGGAGACACTCTGAAGCTTTCTTT. The rearrangement links TRBV5-1 to TRBJ1-1; D possibly corresponds to TRBD1 (5 bases). The CDR3 is 16 residues long. V was cut by 2 bases and J by 6 bases, with 20 bases left in between. Per germline, CDR1 SGHRS and CDR2 YFSETQ.

This clone came up once. V is TRBV2 and J is TRBJ1-1; TRBD1 agrees at 10 bases. The germline gives CDR1 SNHLY, CDR2 FYNNEI. Losses at the gene ends were 7 bases for V and 4 bases for J; bases not matched to a gene: 6. The CDR3 totals 14 residues. CDR3: CASIGTGAGTEAFF. In DNA, the CDR3 is TGTGCCAGCATCGGGACAGGGGCGGGCACTGAAGCTTTCTTT.

The CDR3 coding sequence is TGTGCCAGCAGAGGGGACACCCAGCCCCAGCATTTT. This sequence encodes CASRGDTQPQHF. V gene TRBV7-9 combines with J gene TRBJ1-5; D perhaps matches TRBD1 (6 bases). This CDR3 is built from 12 residues. V was cut by 6 bases and J by 7 bases, with 10 bases left in between. CDR1 is SEHNR and CDR2 is FQNEAQ in the germline V gene (reference sequence).

The V gene is TRBV5-5, the J gene TRBJ1-4, with TRBD1 as a possible D gene (6 bases). This CDR3 spans 15 amino acids. V was clipped by 2 bases and J by 4 bases, with 12 bases between them. Germline loops: CDR1 SGHKS, CDR2 YYEKEE (reference sequence). CDR3 DNA: TGTGCCAGCAGCTTAACGATAGGGGGTAATGAAAAACTGTTTTTT. Its protein product is CASSLTIGGNEKLFF.

This clone appeared a few times. The genes are TRBV2 and TRBJ1-4; tentatively, D is TRBD1 (5 bases). CDR1 SNHLY and CDR2 FYNNEI come from the germline V gene. V was clipped by 3 bases and J by 8 bases, with 13 bases between them. This CDR3 region has 14 residues. This chain's CDR3 is CASSEEGQEEKLFF. The CDR3 DNA reads as TGTGCCAGCAGTGAGGAGGGGCAAGAAGAAAAACTGTTTTTT. Combining the CDR3 with reference TRBV2 and TRBJ1-4 gives the whole variable domain EPEVTQTPSHQVTQMGQEVILRCVPISNHLYFYWYRQILGQKVEFLVSFYNNEISEKSEIFDDQFSVERPDGSNFTLKIRSTKLEDSAMYFCASSEEGQEEKLFFGSGTQLSVL.

The V gene is TRBV5-6, the J gene TRBJ2-7, with 8 bases fitting TRBD2. Germline CDR1 reads SGHDT; CDR2 reads YYEEEE. The CDR3 is 17 amino acids. Trimming removed 4 bases from V and 3 bases from J; junction bases left unmatched: 15. In DNA, the CDR3 is TGTGCCAGCAGCCTGCCCCCAAGCGGGGGATACTACTACGAGCAGTACTTC. It specifies CASSLPPSGGYYYEQYF.

The chain uses TRBV7-2 and TRBJ2-7; 11 bases match TRBD2. The germline gives CDR1 SGHTA, CDR2 FQGNSA. After removal of 5 bases from V and 1 base from J, the junction contained 4 bases not matched to a gene. This CDR3 spans 15 amino acids. In DNA form, the CDR3 reads TGTGCCAGCAGCCAGACTAGCGGGGATTCCTACGAGCAGTACTTC. Encoded protein: CASSQTSGDSYEQYF.

This chain joins TRBV7-9 and TRBJ2-7, with D possibly matching TRBD1 (7 bases). The CDR3 is made up of 16 amino acids. CDR1 and CDR2 (germline): SEHNR, FQNEAQ (reference sequence). Trimming pared 3 bases from V and 5 bases from J, leaving 20 bases between. The CDR3 coding sequence is TGTGCCAGCAGCTTGGGGGTCGGGCAGGGGGGAAACGAGCAGTACTTC. Encoded protein: CASSLGVGQGGNEQYF.

The table lists this clone with a count of one. V and J are TRBV30 and TRBJ1-3; no clear D. V lost 5 bases, J lost 0 bases, and 14 bases lay in between. Germline loops: CDR1 GTSNPN, CDR2 SVGIG (reference sequence). The CDR3 is 15 residues long. CDR3 region: CAWGLRGLSGNTIYF. As DNA, the CDR3 is TGTGCCTGGGGCCTCCGGGGTCTCTCTGGAAACACCATATATTTT.

This clone was detected once. The genes are TRBV10-3 and TRBJ2-3; tentatively, D is TRBD2 (6 bases). Germline V lookup: CDR1 ENHRY, CDR2 SYGVKD. V was shortened by 7 bases and J by 1 base, with 12 bases between the two germline ends. The CDR3 runs 14 residues. DNA for the CDR3: TGTGCCATCATGCCCGGGGGTGGCACAGATACGCAGTATTTT. As protein: CAIMPGGGTDTQYF.

The chain has TRBV7-6 and TRBJ2-7; D ambiguous. The germline V gene encodes CDR1 SGHVS and CDR2 FNYEAQ. Deletions cut 1 base from V and 2 bases from J, with 6 bases between. CDR3 size: 13 residues. This chain's CDR3 is CASSLETAYEQYF. CDR3 nucleotides: TGTGCCAGCAGCTTAGAAACAGCCTACGAGCAGTACTTC. Together with reference TRBV7-6 and TRBJ2-7, the CDR3 gives the full variable domain: GAGVSQSPRYKVTKRGQDVALRCDPISGHVSLYWYRQALGQGPEFLTYFNYEAQQDKSGLPNDRFSAERPEGSISTLTIQRTEQRDSAMYRCASSLETAYEQYFGPGTRLTVT.

The rearrangement links TRBV7-9 to TRBJ2-2, with D possibly matching TRBD1 (6 bases). Germline CDR1 SEHNR, CDR2 FQNEAQ (reference sequence). V lost 6 bases to trimming and J lost 7 bases, with 12 bases between them. The CDR3 length is 13 residues. The CDR3 bases are TGTGCCAGCAGGCAGGGGAGTAACGGGGAGCTGTTTTTT. This encodes CASRQGSNGELFF.

The chain recombines TRBV5-4 with TRBJ2-3; 7 positions agree with TRBD2. V dropped 5 bases and J dropped 4; count of bases not matched to a gene: 10. The CDR3 sequence is 15 residues long. Germline V gene data show CDR1 as SGHNT and CDR2 as YYREEE (reference sequence). The DNA for the CDR3 is TGTGCCAGCAGGCGACGGGGGGATAGCCCAGATACGCAGTATTTT. It yields the protein CASRRRGDSPDTQYF. The full variable domain, with the rest looked up from reference TRBV5-4 and TRBJ2-3, is ETGVTQSPTHLIKTRGQQVTLRCSSQSGHNTVSWYQQALGQGPQFIFQYYREEENGRGNFPPRFSGLQFPNYSSELNVNALELDDSALYLCASRRRGDSPDTQYFGPGTRLTVL.

This clone was found a few times. The V and J genes are TRBV2 and TRBJ2-1; 7 bases are a match to TRBD1. J gave up 4 bases and V 4 bases, and 4 bases lay outside the gene matches. The germline V gene encodes CDR1 SNHLY and CDR2 FYNNEI. This CDR3 comprises 14 residues. The CDR3 DNA reads TGTGCCAGCAGTGTTTCGGGACAGTACAATGAGCAGTTCTTC. Translating gives CASSVSGQYNEQFF.

The chain couples TRBV6-5 to TRBJ1-6, with a tentative D call TRBD1 (6 bases). The CDR3 runs to 15 residues. With 5 bases removed from V and 6 bases from J, the gap between germline ends came to 14 bases. The V gene's germline CDR1 is MNHEY and CDR2 SVGAGI. The CDR3 coding sequence is TGTGCCAGCAGTGCCACGACAGGCGGTAATTCACCCCTCCACTTT. Translating gives CASSATTGGNSPLHF.

This rearrangement joins TRBV21-1 to TRBJ1-5. TRBV21-1 is annotated as a pseudogene. The CDR3 is 13 amino acids. The CDR3 DNA reads as TGTGCCAGCAGCAAAGAACGTAGTCAGCCCCAGCATTTT. Encoded protein: CASSKERSQPQHF.

This sequence joins TRBV11-2 and TRBJ2-7; 11 bases align to TRBD2. There are 17 residues in the CDR3. Germline CDR1 reads SGHAT; CDR2 reads FQNNGV. V lost 3 bases to trimming and J lost 9 bases; unmatched junction nucleotides: 16. CDR3: CASSLSTSGASTSVQYV. CDR3 in DNA: TGTGCCAGCAGCTTGTCGACTAGCGGGGCCTCTACGAGCGTGCAGTACGTC.